This is a list of T cell receptor beta chains from one sample in a study of T-cell reconstitution after alpha-beta-depleted transplantation in children. TCRdb reprocessed the PCR reads with MiXCR, giving one entry per CDR3 protein. Here the sample spans about 690,000 distinct CDR3 sequences, around 17% being singletons. Sequences were derived from PBMCs from the stem cell graft donor, sampled from the stem cell graft. Receptors were obtained from a human donor who donated a stem cell graft to a child with acute myeloid leukemia. Both conserved end residues are part of each CDR3. The order of the fields is J gene, clone size, D gene, V gene, CDR3 protein, CDR3 DNA. The D gene is left open where the match is weak. Clone sizes are given selectively: once, few, many, or a class where the clone is expanded.

>TRBJ2-5|few|TRBD2|TRBV20-1
CSAHSGGVEETQYF
TGCAGTGCCCATAGCGGGGGGGTTGAAGAGACCCAGTACTTC
>TRBJ2-5|many|TRBD2|TRBV29-1
CSGDSGGSQETQYF
TGCAGCGGGGATAGCGGGGGAAGCCAAGAGACCCAGTACTTC
>TRBJ1-1|many|-|TRBV20-1
CSAGVQVF
TGCAGTGCCGGAGTTCAAGTCTTT
>TRBJ2-3|many|-|TRBV7-8
CASSLLRGTDTQYF
TGTGCCAGCAGCTTACTGAGGGGAACAGATACGCAGTATTTT
>TRBJ1-1|many|TRBD1|TRBV9
CASSVVAGGNTEAFF
TGTGCCAGCAGCGTAGTGGCAGGGGGGAACACTGAAGCTTTCTTT
>TRBJ1-1|few|TRBD1|TRBV20-1
CSARDPGQVVTEAFF
TGCAGTGCTAGAGACCCGGGACAGGTGGTCACTGAAGCTTTCTTT
>TRBJ2-1|few|-|TRBV29-1
CSGIANNEQFF
TGCAGCGGGATAGCGAACAATGAGCAGTTCTTC
>TRBJ1-5|few|-|TRBV6-6
CASSTGLYQPQHF
TGTGCCAGCAGCACAGGGCTGTACCAGCCCCAGCATTTT
>TRBJ2-3|few|TRBD1|TRBV7-9
CASSPSTGDADTQYF
TGTGCCAGCAGCCCATCAACAGGGGACGCAGATACGCAGTATTTT
>TRBJ2-2|many|-|TRBV4-2
CASRRGGPGELFF
TGTGCCAGCCGCCGTGGGGGGCCCGGGGAGCTGTTTTTT
>TRBJ2-6|-|-|TRBV19
CASSISTAGANVLTF
TGTGCCAGTAGTATCAGTACGGCTGGGGCCAACGTCCTGACTTTC
>TRBJ2-5|many|-|TRBV20-1
CSARDQDRPYQETQYF
TGCAGTGCTAGAGATCAAGACAGGCCTTACCAAGAGACCCAGTACTTC
>TRBJ1-4|many|-|TRBV20-1
CSVGPGTTSFNEKLFF
TGCAGTGTAGGTCCCGGGACAACGAGTTTTAATGAAAAACTGTTTTTT
>TRBJ1-1|-|-|TRBV27
CASSLYAFLGGAFF
TGTGCCAGCAGTTTATACGCATTCCTCGGGGGAGCTTTCTTT
>TRBJ2-1|-|TRBD2|TRBV24-1
CATSRGSGGALNEQFF
TGTGCCACCAGTCGCGGGAGCGGGGGGGCCTTAAATGAGCAGTTCTTC
>TRBJ2-2|many|-|TRBV29-1
CSVGITGELFF
TGCAGCGTTGGGATTACCGGGGAGCTGTTTTTT
>TRBJ1-2|few|-|TRBV7-2
CASSFDINYGYTF
TGTGCCAGCAGCTTCGACATTAACTATGGCTACACCTTC
>TRBJ1-6|many|TRBD1|TRBV11-2
CASSRRTGGNSPLHF
TGTGCCAGCAGCAGAAGAACAGGGGGTAATTCACCCCTCCACTTT
>TRBJ2-7|-|-|TRBV7-8
CASSRIGVRGVYEQYF
TGTGCCAGCAGCAGAATAGGGGTCAGGGGAGTCTACGAGCAGTACTTC
>TRBJ1-2|many|-|TRBV29-1
CSVEDGQSDYGYTF
TGCAGCGTTGAAGATGGGCAGTCCGACTATGGCTACACCTTC
>TRBJ1-5|-|TRBD1|TRBV20-1
CSARAPGQGIVGNQPQHF
TGCAGTGCTAGAGCCCCGGGACAGGGGATCGTGGGCAATCAGCCCCAGCATTTT
>TRBJ1-1|few|TRBD1|TRBV7-2
CASSPRTGPMNTEAFF
TGTGCCAGCAGCCCTAGGACAGGGCCCATGAACACTGAAGCTTTCTTT
>TRBJ2-7|-|TRBD2|TRBV4-2
CASGPRLAGLEQYF
TGTGCCAGCGGCCCTCGGCTAGCGGGGCTCGAGCAGTACTTC
>TRBJ1-1|-|-|TRBV20-1
CSASPARTGHGEAFF
TGCAGTGCTAGTCCCGCCCGTACAGGGCATGGTGAAGCTTTCTTT
>TRBJ2-1|many|TRBD2|TRBV7-2
CASSFGGGYNEQFF
TGTGCCAGCAGCTTCGGGGGGGGTTACAATGAGCAGTTCTTC
>TRBJ2-1|few|-|TRBV6-2/TRBV6-3
CASGSSGGQDEQFF
TGTGCCAGCGGTTCGAGCGGGGGACAGGATGAGCAGTTCTTC
>TRBJ2-2|-|TRBD1|TRBV6-5
CASSFGTEGAGELFF
TGTGCCAGCAGTTTCGGGACAGAGGGGGCCGGGGAGCTGTTTTTT
>TRBJ1-5|-|-|TRBV3-1
CASSQGGGDLRSNQPQHF
TGTGCCAGCAGCCAGGGCGGAGGGGACTTACGTAGCAATCAGCCCCAGCATTTT
>TRBJ2-2|-|TRBD2|TRBV7-8
CASSTSGVNTGELFF
TGTGCCAGCAGCACTAGCGGGGTGAACACCGGGGAGCTGTTTTTT
>TRBJ2-1|few|-|TRBV7-7
CASSLGEGYNEQFF
TGTGCCAGCAGCTTAGGGGAAGGCTACAATGAGCAGTTCTTC
>TRBJ2-3|-|-|TRBV4-1
CASSQGVLKGGTQYF
TGCGCCAGCAGCCAAGGGGTCTTAAAAGGCGGTACGCAGTATTTT
>TRBJ2-7|few|TRBD1|TRBV7-2
CASTPSRGQDGEQYF
TGTGCCAGCACCCCTAGCAGAGGACAGGATGGAGAGCAGTACTTC
>TRBJ2-4|few|-|TRBV11-2
CASSLIRVGTPASNIQYF
TGTGCCAGCAGCTTAATTCGTGTCGGTACCCCGGCATCCAACATTCAGTACTTC
>TRBJ1-2|many|-|TRBV12-3/TRBV12-4
CASSVNYGYTF
TGTGCCAGCAGTGTTAACTATGGCTACACCTTC
>TRBJ2-1|-|TRBD1|TRBV11-2
CASSTGQGSYNEQFF
TGTGCCAGCAGCACGGGACAGGGATCCTACAATGAGCAGTTCTTC
>TRBJ2-4|-|-|TRBV28
CASTSGSGYHQNIQYF
TGTGCCAGCACTTCGGGGAGCGGATACCATCAAAACATTCAGTACTTC
>TRBJ2-7|many|TRBD1|TRBV12-3/TRBV12-4
CASSSGGEQYF
TGTGCCAGCAGTTCAGGGGGCGAGCAGTACTTC
>TRBJ1-5|-|-|TRBV6-1
CASSLRTDRNQPQHF
TGTGCCAGCAGCCTCCGGACAGACCGCAATCAGCCCCAGCATTTT
>TRBJ1-6|many|-|TRBV6-5
CASSLTAPNSPLHF
TGTGCCAGCAGTTTGACAGCCCCTAATTCCCCCCTCCACTTT
>TRBJ2-7|few|-|TRBV12-3/TRBV12-4
CASSIGGGEQYF
TGTGCCAGCAGTATTGGGGGTGGCGAGCAGTACTTC
>TRBJ1-6|many|-|TRBV7-2
CASSSPSSYNSPLHF
TGTGCCAGCAGCTCGCCGAGCTCCTATAATTCACCCCTCCACTTT
>TRBJ1-2|once|-|TRBV19
CASSTRQWNYGYTF
TGTGCCAGTAGTACGAGACAGTGGAACTATGGCTACACCTTC
>TRBJ2-7|many|-|TRBV29-1
CSVAAGVSYEQYF
TGCAGCGTCGCCGCAGGGGTCTCCTACGAGCAGTACTTC
>TRBJ2-1|-|TRBD1|TRBV5-5
CASSSRQGVNEQFF
TGTGCCAGCAGCTCCCGACAGGGGGTAAATGAGCAGTTCTTC
>TRBJ2-7|-|TRBD1|TRBV7-9
CASSQRQGEQYF
TGTGCCAGCAGTCAAAGACAGGGCGAGCAGTACTTC
>TRBJ1-2|few|TRBD1|TRBV15
CATSRDRGLGYGYTF
TGTGCCACCAGCCGGGACAGGGGGCTCGGCTATGGCTACACCTTC
>TRBJ1-4|-|-|TRBV9
CASSAGRGGATNEKLFF
TGTGCCAGCAGTGCCGGCCGGGGGGGTGCAACTAATGAAAAACTGTTTTTT
>TRBJ2-3|many|TRBD2|TRBV6-4
CASSSGGATDTQYF
TGTGCCAGCAGTAGCGGGGGGGCCACAGATACGCAGTATTTT
>TRBJ2-1|few|TRBD2|TRBV20-1
CSAREVAGASYKEFF
TGCAGTGCTAGAGAGGTAGCGGGGGCCTCGTATAAGGAGTTCTTC
>TRBJ1-2|many|-|TRBV20-1
CSARVGYEGYTF
TGCAGTGCTAGAGTAGGGTATGAGGGCTACACCTTC
>TRBJ2-1|few|-|TRBV7-2
CASSEPSNEQFF
TGTGCCAGCAGCGAACCCAGCAATGAGCAGTTCTTC
>TRBJ2-1|-|-|TRBV12-3/TRBV12-4
CASNPGEALNNEQFF
TGTGCCAGCAACCCCGGAGAAGCCCTTAACAATGAGCAGTTCTTC
>TRBJ2-7|-|-|TRBV12-3/TRBV12-4
CASSFNPGTEAYEQYF
TGTGCCAGCAGTTTCAATCCCGGGACGGAGGCCTACGAGCAGTACTTC
>TRBJ2-2|many|-|TRBV20-1
CSASNQGGTGELFF
TGCAGTGCTAGTAATCAGGGGGGGACCGGGGAGCTGTTTTTT
>TRBJ2-3|many|TRBD1|TRBV7-6
CASSLRDSLTDTQYF
TGTGCCAGCAGCTTAAGGGACAGCCTGACAGATACGCAGTATTTT
>TRBJ2-5|many|-|TRBV6-5
CASSYGVEETQYF
TGTGCCAGCAGTTACGGGGTGGAGGAGACCCAGTACTTC
>TRBJ2-1|few|TRBD1|TRBV5-1
CASSLGGTAYNEQFF
TGCGCCAGCAGCTTGGGGGGGACAGCCTACAATGAGCAGTTCTTC